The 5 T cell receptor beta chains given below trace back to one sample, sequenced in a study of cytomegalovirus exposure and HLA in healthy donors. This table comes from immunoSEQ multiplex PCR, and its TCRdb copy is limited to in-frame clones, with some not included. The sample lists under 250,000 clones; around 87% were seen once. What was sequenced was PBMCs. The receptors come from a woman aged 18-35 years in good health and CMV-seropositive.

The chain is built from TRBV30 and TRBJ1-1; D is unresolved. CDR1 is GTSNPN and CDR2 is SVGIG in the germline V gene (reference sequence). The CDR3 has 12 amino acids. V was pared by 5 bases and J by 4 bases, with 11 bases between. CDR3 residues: CAWGRGPTEAFF. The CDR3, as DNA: TGTGCCTGGGGGCGAGGGCCCACTGAAGCTTTCTTT. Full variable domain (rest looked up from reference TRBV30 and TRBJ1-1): SQTIHQWPATLVQPVGSPLSLECTVEGTSNPNLYWYRQAAGRGLQLLFYSVGIGQISSEVPQNLSASRPQDRQFILSSKKLLLSDSGFYLCAWGRGPTEAFFGQGTRLTVV.

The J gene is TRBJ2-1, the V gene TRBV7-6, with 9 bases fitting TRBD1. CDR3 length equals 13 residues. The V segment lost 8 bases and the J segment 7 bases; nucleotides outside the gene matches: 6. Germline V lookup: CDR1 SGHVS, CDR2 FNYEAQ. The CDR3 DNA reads TGTGCCAGCTCCGGGACAGGGAGGAATGAGCAGTTCTTC. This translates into CASSGTGRNEQFF.

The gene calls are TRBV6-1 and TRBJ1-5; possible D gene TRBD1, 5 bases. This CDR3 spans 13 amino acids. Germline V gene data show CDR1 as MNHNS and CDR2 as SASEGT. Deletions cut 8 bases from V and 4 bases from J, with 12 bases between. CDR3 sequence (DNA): TGTGCCAGCGGTACAGGTGAAAATCAGCCCCAGCATTTT. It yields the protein CASGTGENQPQHF.

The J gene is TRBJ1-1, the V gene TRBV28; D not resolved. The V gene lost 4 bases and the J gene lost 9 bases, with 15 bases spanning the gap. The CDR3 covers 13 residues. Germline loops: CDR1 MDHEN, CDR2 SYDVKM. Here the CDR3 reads CASSWWAGEKAFF. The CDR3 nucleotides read TGTGCCAGCAGTTGGTGGGCCGGGGAAAAAGCTTTCTTT.

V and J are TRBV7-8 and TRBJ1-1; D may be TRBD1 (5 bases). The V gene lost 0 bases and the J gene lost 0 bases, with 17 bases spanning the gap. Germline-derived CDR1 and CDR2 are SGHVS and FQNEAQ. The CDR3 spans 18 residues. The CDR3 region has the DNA TGTGCCAGCAGCTTAGCGACCTTTTATGCAGGGTTGAACACTGAAGCTTTCTTT. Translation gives CASSLATFYAGLNTEAFF.